The 32 T cell receptor beta chains listed next were all sequenced from one sample in a study of response to subunit inactivated influenza vaccine. TCRdb re-derived calls from the RT-PCR reads in MiXCR, one entry per CDR3 protein. Among hundreds of thousands of distinct CDR3 sequences listed, approximately 14% were seen once. The sample was PBMCs from blood, taken 11 to 12 days after vaccination. Source of these receptors: a man aged 45-65 years who received an inactivated influenza vaccine.

V and J are TRBV29-1 and TRBJ2-7, with 9 nucleotides matching TRBD1. The V gene's germline CDR1 is SQVTM and CDR2 ANQGSEA. V lost 4 bases to trimming and J lost 4 bases; unmatched junction nucleotides: 17. This CDR3 spans 17 amino acids. The CDR3 DNA is TGCAGCGTTGGACAGGGGGGTAATTGGGGGATGGGGTACGAGCAGTACTTC. It specifies CSVGQGGNWGMGYEQYF.

This clonotype was counted a few times. The J gene is TRBJ1-6, the V gene TRBV12-3 or TRBV12-4; D is unresolved. The germline V and J ends were trimmed by 6 bases and 12 bases, with 12 bases remaining between them. The CDR3 contains 12 residues. The CDR3 region is CASSSVGGPLHF. Here the CDR3 DNA reads TGTGCCAGCAGCTCTGTCGGCGGACCCCTCCACTTT.

This clonotype was seen only a few times. The rearrangement uses TRBV4-2 and TRBJ2-5, with 14 nucleotides matching TRBD2. Unmatched junction bases numbered 7, after V lost 3 bases and J lost 1 base. The CDR3 has 18 amino acids. CDR1 is LGHNA and CDR2 is YNFKEQ in the germline V gene. Written as DNA, the CDR3 is TGTGCCAGCAGCCAGCGTGGGACTAGCGGGGGTCTCCAAGAGACCCAGTACTTC. Its protein is CASSQRGTSGGLQETQYF.

This clonotype has more than one count but fewer than ten. J is TRBJ2-7 and V is TRBV12-3 or TRBV12-4; 14 bases are shared with TRBD2. V lost 5 bases to trimming and J lost 4 bases; unmatched junction nucleotides: 4. The CDR3 totals 15 residues. CDR3 sequence reads: CASSKGTSGSYEQYF. As DNA, the CDR3 is TGTGCCAGCAGTAAAGGGACTAGCGGGAGTTACGAGCAGTACTTC.

The genes are TRBV7-8 and TRBJ1-6; 7 bases are shared with TRBD1. CDR1 is SGHVS, CDR2 FQNEAQ, per germline. The ends lost 5 bases at V and 9 bases at J; junction bases unmatched: 10. This CDR3 contains 15 residues. The CDR3 here is CASSTPGQILSPLHF. The CDR3 bases are TGTGCCAGCAGCACCCCGGGACAGATCCTTTCACCCCTCCACTTT. The whole variable domain, filled in from reference TRBV7-8 and TRBJ1-6, reads GAGVSQSPRYKVAKRGQDVALRCDPISGHVSLFWYQQALGQGPEFLTYFQNEAQLDKSGLPSDRFFAERPEGSVSTLKIQRTQQEDSAVYLCASSTPGQILSPLHFGNGTRLTVT.

The chain links TRBV11-2 to TRBJ2-7; no clear D. This CDR3 has 14 amino acids. Trimming left V 3 bases short and J 3 bases short, with 12 bases between. CDR1 and CDR2 (germline): SGHAT, FQNNGV. CDR3 bases: TGTGCCAGCAGCTTCGGGTACAGTGGCTACGAGCAGTACTTC. Residues: CASSFGYSGYEQYF.

This clonotype occurred a few times. This chain links TRBV10-2 with TRBJ2-3; D tentatively fits TRBD1 or TRBD2 (5 bases each). The V gene lost 8 bases and the J gene lost 4 bases, with 16 bases spanning the gap. Germline CDR1 reads WSHSY; CDR2 reads SAAADI. This CDR3 is built from 14 residues. This CDR3 reads CASWAEGTPDTQYF. CDR3 DNA: TGCGCCAGCTGGGCCGAAGGGACCCCAGATACGCAGTATTTT.

V is TRBV5-4 and J is TRBJ2-1; 8 bases line up with TRBD1. The J segment lost 3 bases and the V segment lost 0 bases, leaving 8 bases of the junction unmatched. Germline CDR1 SGHNT, CDR2 YYREEE (reference sequence). This CDR3 is 17 amino acids long. DNA for the CDR3: TGTGCCAGCAGCTTGGAGGTGACAGGGGCAATCTACAATGAGCAGTTCTTC. This gives the protein CASSLEVTGAIYNEQFF.

V is TRBV10-3 and J is TRBJ2-6; the match to TRBD1 covers 7 bases. The CDR3 consists of 14 residues. With 6 bases clipped from V and 3 bases from J, the junction kept 2 bases outside the gene matches. The germline V gene has CDR1 ENHRY and CDR2 SYGVKD. The CDR3 bases are TGTGCCATCAGGGGGGACAGTGGGGCCAACGTCCTGACTTTC. Protein: CAIRGDSGANVLTF.

This clonotype has ten or more counts. V and J are TRBV6-1 and TRBJ1-6; D is unresolved. Germline V gives CDR1 MNHNS, CDR2 SASEGT. Trimming left V 7 bases short and J 10 bases short, with 17 bases between. The CDR3 runs 14 residues. The CDR3 spells CASILDRSGSPLHF. The CDR3 DNA follows: TGTGCCAGCATCCTGGACCGGTCTGGATCACCCCTCCACTTT.

This clonotype was counted only a few times. This chain uses TRBV6-1 with TRBJ2-6; D is unclear. The germline gives CDR1 MNHNS, CDR2 SASEGT. The CDR3 contains 17 residues. Between the trimmed V and J ends, which lost 5 bases and 4 bases, there was a span of 18 bases. CDR3 in amino acids: CASSQNPFSKGANVLTF. The CDR3 DNA sequence: TGTGCCAGCAGTCAAAACCCTTTCAGCAAGGGGGCCAACGTCCTGACTTTC.

V gene TRBV5-1 combines with J gene TRBJ2-1, with D possibly TRBD1 on 5 matching bases. CDR1 and CDR2 from the germline V gene are SGHRS and YFSETQ. Trimming cost V 1 base and J 0 bases, with 11 bases left between them. The CDR3 loop spans 16 amino acids. CDR3 nucleotides: TGCGCCAGCAGCTTGTTGGGGCCCAGCTCCTACAATGAGCAGTTCTTC. Translating it yields CASSLLGPSSYNEQFF.

This clonotype was seen many times. The CDR3 nucleotides are TGTGCCTGGAGTCGGCCCCCACGCAACTACGAGCAGTACTTC. Translating gives CAWSRPPRNYEQYF. The V call is TRBV30, the J call TRBJ2-7; D is unclear. Trimming took 2 bases from V and 3 from J, leaving 14 bases between them. This CDR3 region has 14 residues. CDR1 GTSNPN and CDR2 SVGIG come from the germline V gene (reference sequence).

This rearrangement joins TRBV5-1 to TRBJ2-7; maybe TRBD2 (5 bases). The CDR3 has 14 residues. Trimming removed 0 bases at V and 7 bases at J, with 14 bases between. Per the germline V gene, CDR1 is SGHRS and CDR2 is YFSETQ. CDR3 in amino acids: CASSLAFSPGEQYF. Here the CDR3 DNA reads TGCGCCAGCAGCTTGGCTTTCTCCCCGGGAGAGCAGTACTTC. The full variable domain, rest sourced from reference TRBV5-1 and TRBJ2-7, is KAGVTQTPRYLIKTRGQQVTLSCSPISGHRSVSWYQQTPGQGLQFLFEYFSETQRNKGNFPGRFSGRQFSNSRSEMNVSTLELGDSALYLCASSLAFSPGEQYFGPGTRLTVT.

The V gene is TRBV4-1, the J gene TRBJ2-7; 8 bases are a match to TRBD2. The V gene's germline CDR1 is MGHRA and CDR2 YSYEKL. The V segment lost 0 bases and the J segment 6 bases; nucleotides outside the gene matches: 7. This CDR3 has 15 residues. The CDR3 spells CASSQDGREGSEQYF. The CDR3 region has the DNA TGCGCCAGCAGCCAAGACGGGAGGGAAGGTAGCGAGCAGTACTTC.

This clonotype was seen many times. The V gene is TRBV7-2, the J gene TRBJ1-1; TRBD1 agrees at 7 bases. From germline, CDR1 is SGHTA and CDR2 FQGNSA. This CDR3 is 15 amino acids long. With 5 bases clipped from V and 2 bases from J, the junction kept 8 bases outside the gene matches. CDR3 DNA sequence: TGTGCCAGCAGCCCAGGGGGTTGGAGAAACACTGAAGCTTTCTTT. This codes for CASSPGGWRNTEAFF.

The chain combines TRBV6-1 with TRBJ2-1, with 7 bases fitting TRBD2. Per germline, CDR1 MNHNS and CDR2 SASEGT. The CDR3 is 15 amino acids. Unmatched junction bases numbered 12, after V lost 5 bases and J lost 8 bases. The CDR3 DNA reads as TGTGCCAGCAGTAAACTAGCGCGAGGGACTGATGAGCAGTTCTTC. Residues: CASSKLARGTDEQFF.

The CDR3 bases are TGTGCCAGCAGTTACTTCGGGCGCCCCGGTGGAAACGAGCAGTACTTC. Translation: CASSYFGRPGGNEQYF. The V call is TRBV6-5, the J call TRBJ2-7; D gene uncertain. CDR1 and CDR2 from the germline V gene are MNHEY and SVGAGI. CDR3 length: 16 amino acids. With 1 base removed from V and 5 bases from J, the gap between germline ends came to 18 bases.

This clonotype was counted many times. The chain employs TRBV5-1 and TRBJ1-1; no reliable D call. Per germline, CDR1 SGHRS and CDR2 YFSETQ. Trimming cost V 4 bases and J 9 bases, with 16 bases left between them. The CDR3 has 13 amino acids. CDR3 coding DNA: TGCGCCAGCAGCCCGTTAGACCGGATCAAAGCTTTCTTT. Amino acids: CASSPLDRIKAFF.

This clonotype was recorded many times. This sequence joins TRBV18 and TRBJ2-7, with unresolved D. Trimming removed 0 bases at V and 1 base at J, with 7 bases between. This CDR3 spans 14 amino acids. CDR1 is KGHSH, CDR2 LQKENI, per germline. The CDR3 bases are TGTGCCAGCTCACCACCAAATCTTTCCTACGAGCAGTACTTC. Translated: CASSPPNLSYEQYF. The variable domain in full, with the rest retrieved from reference TRBV18 and TRBJ2-7, is NAGVMQNPRHLVRRRGQEARLRCSPMKGHSHVYWYRQLPEEGLKFMVYLQKENIIDESGMPKERFSAEFPKEGPSILRIQQVVRGDSAAYFCASSPPNLSYEQYFGPGTRLTVT.

The chain uses TRBV27 and TRBJ2-4; D could derive from TRBD1 or TRBD2 (6 bases each). Germline-derived CDR1 and CDR2 are MNHEY and SMNVEV (reference sequence). This CDR3 has 13 residues. Trimming cost V 3 bases and J 13 bases, with 16 bases left between them. CDR3: CASSFRPRGEQYF. The DNA for the CDR3 is TGTGCCAGCAGTTTCCGGCCGAGGGGGGAGCAGTACTTC.

The V gene is TRBV18, the J gene TRBJ2-2; possibly TRBD2 for D (6 bases). CDR3 length equals 16 residues. Germline CDR1 reads KGHSH; CDR2 reads LQKENI. V lost 3 bases to trimming and J lost 0 bases, with 11 bases between them. The DNA for the CDR3 is TGTGCCAGCTCACCCCGCGGAGGGACGAACACCGGGGAGCTGTTTTTT. It is translated as CASSPRGGTNTGELFF.

The chain joins TRBV5-1 to TRBJ2-3; 9 bases fit TRBD1. J lost 4 bases, V lost 4 bases, and 10 bases had no gene match. The CDR3 totals 16 residues. CDR1 is SGHRS, CDR2 YFSETQ, per germline. The CDR3 DNA reads as TGCGCCAGCAGCCTAATTTCGGGACAGGGAGCAGATACGCAGTATTTT. It translates to CASSLISGQGADTQYF.

This clonotype occurred a few times. The chain has TRBV6-5 and TRBJ2-2, with 9 bases fitting TRBD1. Germline CDR1 and CDR2: MNHEY and SVGAGI. The V gene end was trimmed by 2 bases and the J gene end by 1 base; junction bases not matched to a gene: 2. The CDR3 runs to 16 residues. The chain's CDR3 is CASSYKGQGNTGELFF. The CDR3 DNA is TGTGCCAGCAGTTACAAGGGACAGGGGAACACCGGGGAGCTGTTTTTT.

This chain connects TRBV24-1 to TRBJ2-1, with 13 bases fitting TRBD2. The CDR3 totals 16 residues. Germline V gene data show CDR1 as KGHDR and CDR2 as SFDVKD. Trimming cost V 4 bases and J 6 bases; bases outside gene matches: 5. CDR3 protein: CATSDTTSGRSNEQFF. CDR3 bases: TGTGCCACCAGTGACACGACTAGCGGGAGGAGCAATGAGCAGTTCTTC.

The sample holds a few counts of this clonotype. This chain links TRBV12-3 or TRBV12-4 with TRBJ1-2, with 8 bases matching TRBD1. CDR3 length equals 14 residues. After removal of 6 bases from V and 5 bases from J, the junction contained 8 bases not matched to a gene. CDR3 amino acids: CASRDGQGAYGYTF. The CDR3 DNA sequence: TGTGCCAGCAGGGATGGACAGGGTGCATATGGCTACACCTTC.

The V call is TRBV5-1, the J call TRBJ2-1, with D tentatively TRBD1 (6 bases). The CDR3 loop spans 16 amino acids. CDR1 and CDR2 from the germline V gene are SGHRS and YFSETQ. Trimming removed 0 bases from V and 0 bases from J, with 10 bases in between. CDR3 DNA sequence: TGCGCCAGCAGCTTGGGGACAGATTTCTCCTACAATGAGCAGTTCTTC. It yields the protein CASSLGTDFSYNEQFF.

This clonotype was seen a few times. The V call is TRBV7-2, the J call TRBJ2-7; 11 nucleotides match TRBD1. The CDR3 length is 16 residues. Germline loops: CDR1 SGHTA, CDR2 FQGNSA. V shed 6 bases and J 3 bases; nucleotides not matched to a gene: 10. The CDR3 loop is CASRGTGTGGIYEQYF. CDR3 sequence (DNA): TGTGCCAGCAGGGGAACCGGGACAGGGGGGATCTACGAGCAGTACTTC.

At least ten counts were recorded for this clonotype. V and J are TRBV24-1 and TRBJ2-3; 11 nucleotides agree with TRBD1. V lost 3 bases, J lost 6 bases, and 7 bases stayed unmatched. The CDR3 is made up of 16 amino acids. The germline V gene encodes CDR1 KGHDR and CDR2 SFDVKD. In nucleotides, the CDR3 is TGTGCCACCAGTGATGCGGCCGGGACAGGGGGGGATACGCAGTATTTT. Protein sequence: CATSDAAGTGGDTQYF.

The chain has TRBV5-1 and TRBJ1-3; D gene uncertain. The CDR3 extends over 13 amino acids. The V gene lost 4 bases and the J gene lost 4 bases, with 9 bases spanning the gap. In germline, CDR1 is SGHRS, CDR2 YFSETQ. The CDR3 nucleotides are TGCGCCAGCAGCCTACGGACGGGAAACACCATATATTTT. It translates to CASSLRTGNTIYF.

Only a few counts were recorded for this clonotype. The chain recombines TRBV7-3 with TRBJ2-1; tentatively, D is TRBD2 (6 bases). The CDR3 covers 16 residues. The ends were cut back, 0 bases at V and 1 base at J, with 10 bases in the middle. Per germline, CDR1 SGHTA and CDR2 FQGTGA. The CDR3 loop is CASSLTVAGSYNEQFF. CDR3 nucleotides: TGTGCCAGCAGCTTAACTGTTGCGGGGTCCTACAATGAGCAGTTCTTC. Together with reference TRBV7-3 and TRBJ2-1, the CDR3 gives the full variable domain: GAGVSQTPSNKVTEKGKYVELRCDPISGHTALYWYRQSLGQGPEFLIYFQGTGAADDSGLPNDRFFAVRPEGSVSTLKIQRTERGDSAVYLCASSLTVAGSYNEQFFGPGTRLTVL.

The chain employs TRBV10-3 and TRBJ1-3; TRBD1 matches 10 bases. Trimming cost V 3 bases and J 8 bases; bases outside gene matches: 4. Germline CDR1 reads ENHRY; CDR2 reads SYGVKD. The CDR3 consists of 14 residues. CDR3 loop: CAISDPDRGDTIYF. The CDR3 DNA reads TGTGCCATCAGTGACCCGGACAGGGGGGACACCATATATTTT.